The next 26 T cell receptor beta chains were all read from a single sample in a study of CD8+CD57+ T cells in acquired aplastic anemia. Genomic DNA was employed as the template in profiling TCR beta VDJ and CDR3. TCRdb re-called the reads with MiXCR, one entry per CDR3 protein. Of around 190,000 distinct CDR3 sequences listed, 61% are singletons. Material: sorted CD4+, CD8+, or CD8+CD57+ T cells (not recorded which) from PBMCs. These receptors came from a human donor in good health.

The chain recombines TRBV11-2 with TRBJ1-2, with TRBD1 matching over 8 bases. Germline CDR1 and CDR2: SGHAT and FQNNGV. CDR3 length: 16 amino acids. The junction had 10 bases not matched to a gene; V was cut back by 0 bases and J by 7 bases. This CDR3 reads CASSLDGLQGAAGYTF. The CDR3, as DNA: TGTGCCAGCAGCTTAGATGGTCTCCAGGGGGCAGCTGGCTACACCTTC.

V and J are TRBV10-3 and TRBJ2-2; D may be TRBD1 (5 bases). The germline gives CDR1 ENHRY, CDR2 SYGVKD. The CDR3 sequence is 14 residues long. Between the trimmed V and J ends, which lost 10 bases and 2 bases, there was a span of 14 bases. Here the CDR3 reads CATLEGVNTGELFF. CDR3 sequence (DNA): TGTGCCACCCTCGAAGGGGTAAACACCGGGGAGCTGTTTTTT.

This sequence joins TRBV15 and TRBJ2-3; D is uncertain. This CDR3 comprises 14 residues. Germline CDR1 is LNHNV and CDR2 is YYDKDF (reference sequence). Trimming cost V 2 bases and J 4 bases, with 10 bases left between them. The CDR3 here is CATSRSTLADTQYF. The CDR3 DNA sequence: TGTGCCACCAGCAGATCCACCTTGGCAGATACGCAGTATTTT.

J is TRBJ2-1 and V is TRBV2; D may be TRBD2 (5 bases). The CDR3 is 16 amino acids. The germline gives CDR1 SNHLY, CDR2 FYNNEI. V lost 10 bases, J lost 7 bases, and 26 bases lay in between. CDR3 in amino acids: CATGGWASRDGNEQFF. In DNA, the CDR3 is TGTGCCACCGGTGGATGGGCTAGCAGAGACGGAAATGAGCAGTTCTTC.

This clonotype was seen only once. This sequence joins TRBV5-1 and TRBJ1-1, with no clear D. Germline V gene sequence: CDR1 SGHRS, CDR2 YFSETQ. This CDR3 has 14 amino acids. V was pared by 1 base and J by 1 base, with 8 bases between. The CDR3 nucleotides read TGCGCCAGCAGCTTGTTCTCAGGGAACACTGAAGCTTTCTTT. Translating it yields CASSLFSGNTEAFF.

The V and J genes are TRBV2 and TRBJ2-5, with a tentative D call TRBD2 (6 bases). Trimming left V 6 bases short and J 5 bases short, with 19 bases between. CDR3 length equals 15 residues. Germline assignment: CDR1 SNHLY and CDR2 FYNNEI. The CDR3 region is CASRRSNGGRETQYF. The CDR3 region has the DNA TGTGCCAGCAGGAGGTCGAACGGGGGTCGGGAGACCCAGTACTTC.

In its sample, this clonotype was seen once. This sequence may be a read error, since a much larger clone differs from it by one base. The chain links TRBV28 to TRBJ2-7; the D gene is possibly TRBD2 (5 bases). In germline, CDR1 is MDHEN, CDR2 SYDVKM. The V end was cut by 8 bases, the J end by 6 bases, with 17 bases between. The CDR3 covers 13 residues. Written as DNA, the CDR3 is TGTGCCAGCCTTAGCGAGAGGGCCTTCGAGCAGTACTTC. Its protein is CASLSERAFEQYF.

This rearrangement joins TRBV28 to TRBJ1-1; perhaps TRBD1 as D (5 bases). CDR1 and CDR2 from the germline V gene are MDHEN and SYDVKM. The CDR3 loop spans 15 amino acids. V was shortened by 5 bases and J by 2 bases, with 15 bases between the two germline ends. The CDR3 sequence: CASSNGQGHNTEAFF. In DNA, the CDR3 is TGTGCCAGCAGTAACGGACAAGGACACAACACTGAAGCTTTCTTT.

This clonotype was observed at least ten times. At one end the junction does not follow the germline gene, possibly because of a read error. V and J are TRBV20-1 and TRBJ2-1; the match to TRBD2 covers 11 bases. CDR3 size: 14 residues. Germline-derived CDR1 and CDR2 are DFQATT and SNEGSKA (reference sequence). The DNA of the CDR3 is TGCAGTACTAGGGGACTAGCGGAATGGGATGAGCAGTTCTTC. Its protein product is CSTRGLAEWDEQFF.

The chain has TRBV12-3 or TRBV12-4 and TRBJ2-5; possibly TRBD1 or TRBD2 for D (5 bases each). Deletions cut 5 bases from V and 4 bases from J, with 11 bases between. This CDR3 spans 13 amino acids. The CDR3, as DNA: TGTGCCAGCAGTGGGACCGGCGTAGAGACCCAGTACTTC. Amino acid sequence: CASSGTGVETQYF.

As regards this clonotype: The germline gene is not matched at one end of the junction; a read error may be the cause. The chain has TRBV5-1 and TRBJ2-7; D is unclear. Germline V gene lookup returns CDR1 SGHRS and CDR2 YFSETQ. CDR3 length equals 16 residues. Here the CDR3 reads CASSLVGITSSYEQYF. The CDR3, as DNA: TGTGCCAGCAGCTTAGTGGGCATAACAAGCTCCTACGAGCAGTACTTC.

The V call is TRBV5-1, the J call TRBJ2-7; D is perhaps TRBD1 (5 bases). V was clipped by 2 bases and J by 5 bases, with 8 bases between them. The CDR3 extends over 12 amino acids. CDR1 and CDR2 from the germline V gene are SGHRS and YFSETQ. CDR3 sequence: CASSFSGNEQYF. The DNA of the CDR3 is TGCGCCAGCAGCTTTTCAGGGAACGAGCAGTACTTC.

This clonotype appeared many times. The chain links TRBV11-3 to TRBJ2-2; 7 positions match TRBD1. CDR1 is SGHNT, CDR2 YENEEA, per germline. Germline trimming cut 4 bases from V and 3 bases from J; bases unmatched to any gene: 8. The length of the CDR3 is 16 residues. The CDR3 is CASSSRQGGDTGELFF. CDR3 sequence (DNA): TGTGCCAGCAGCTCCCGACAGGGCGGAGACACCGGGGAGCTGTTTTTT.

This clonotype was seen a handful of times. A much larger clone sits a single nucleotide away, making a read error possible. This sequence joins TRBV7-2 and TRBJ2-2; D remains unclear. V was cut by 1 base and J by 7 bases, with 4 bases left in between. The CDR3 is 12 residues long. CDR1 and CDR2 (germline): SGHTA, FQGNSA. The CDR3 reads CASSLGRGELFF. The CDR3, as DNA: TGTGCCAGCAGCTTAGGGCGCGGGGAGCTGTTTTTT.

The chain links TRBV29-1 to TRBJ1-2; D gene unclear. The CDR3 extends over 14 amino acids. V lost 1 base and J 5 bases, leaving 14 bases between the germline ends. CDR1 and CDR2 from the germline V gene are SQVTM and ANQGSEA. The CDR3 here is CSVEAPGETYGYTF. The CDR3 nucleotides are TGCAGCGTTGAAGCCCCAGGAGAAACTTATGGCTACACCTTC.

Details on this clonotype: It is likely a read error, because the conserved phenylalanine at the end of the CDR3 is missing. It is unclear where the CDR3 begins or ends on the DNA, so no DNA is shown, and the CDR3 is as TCRdb lists it. V is TRBV5-1 and J is TRBJ2-1. The germline V gene encodes CDR1 SGHRS and CDR2 YFSETQ. Both ends counted, the CDR3 spans 10 residues. CDR3 in amino acids: CASSLTRAVS.

The V call is TRBV27, the J call TRBJ2-1; the D call may be TRBD1 or TRBD2 (6 bases each). The V end was cut by 1 base, the J end by 5 bases, with 12 bases between. The germline V gene encodes CDR1 MNHEY and CDR2 SMNVEV (reference sequence). The CDR3 is 15 amino acids. This CDR3 is CASSLWGAPNNEQFF. Here the CDR3 DNA reads TGTGCCAGCAGTTTATGGGGGGCTCCAAACAATGAGCAGTTCTTC.

Remarks on this clonotype: The junction and the germline gene differ at one end; a read error may be behind it. This chain connects TRBV7-7 to TRBJ2-7; 8 bases are a match to TRBD2. Germline loops: CDR1 SSHAT, CDR2 FNYEAQ (reference sequence). The CDR3 has 13 amino acids. The CDR3 nucleotides read TGTGCTAGCAGCGTCGGGGGGGGCAATGAGCAGTACTTC. This translates into CASSVGGGNEQYF.

The table lists this clonotype with many counts. The V call is TRBV24-1, the J call TRBJ1-5; 7 bases agree with TRBD1. The CDR3 contains 18 residues. Trimming took 1 base from V and 6 from J; bases not matched to a gene: 14. CDR1 and CDR2 from the germline V gene are KGHDR and SFDVKD. The CDR3 DNA reads as TGTGCCACCAGTGATTTCGTTGGGGAGAGGGGGCCTGGTCAGCCCCAGCATTTT. Residues: CATSDFVGERGPGQPQHF.

This clonotype has only a few counts. The chain links TRBV12-5 to TRBJ1-3; 7 bases line up with TRBD1. The CDR3 spans 17 residues. V dropped 3 bases and J dropped 0; count of bases not matched to a gene: 8. The germline V gene has CDR1 LGHNT and CDR2 FRNRAP. CDR3 protein: CASGFQAGGDSGNTIYF. CDR3 bases: TGTGCTAGTGGTTTTCAAGCAGGGGGAGACTCTGGAAACACCATATATTTT.

This clonotype was counted many times. CDR3 protein: CASSQDDPSGASYNEQFF. The CDR3, as DNA: TGCGCCAGCAGCCAAGATGACCCTAGCGGCGCCTCCTACAATGAGCAGTTCTTC. The chain links TRBV4-1 to TRBJ2-1, with 7 positions matching TRBD2. In germline, CDR1 is MGHRA, CDR2 YSYEKL. CDR3 size: 18 residues. Germline trimming cut 0 bases from V and 0 bases from J; bases unmatched to any gene: 8.

This clonotype was counted only a few times. This sequence joins TRBV28 and TRBJ1-3; D not resolved. This CDR3 region has 16 residues. V lost 2 bases and J 4 bases, leaving 15 bases between the germline ends. Germline lookup yields CDR1 MDHEN and CDR2 SYDVKM. The CDR3 nucleotides read TGTGCCAGCAGTTTAGGCCTTCAGTATCCGGGAAACACCATATATTTT. It specifies CASSLGLQYPGNTIYF.

The sample holds many counts of this clonotype. The rearrangement uses TRBV6-5 and TRBJ2-1, with 11 bases that match TRBD2. The germline gives CDR1 MNHEY, CDR2 SVGAGI. The junction had 6 bases not matched to a gene; V was cut back by 0 bases and J by 8 bases. The CDR3 spans 16 residues. CDR3 amino acids: CASSYSISGRGDEQFF. The CDR3 DNA reads TGTGCCAGCAGTTACTCGATTAGCGGGAGGGGCGATGAGCAGTTCTTC.

The chain links TRBV9 to TRBJ2-3; tentative D call: TRBD2 (6 bases). Per germline, CDR1 SGDLS and CDR2 YYNGEE. The CDR3 length is 14 residues. Between the trimmed V and J ends, which lost 3 bases and 4 bases, there was a span of 12 bases. The CDR3 DNA sequence: TGTGCCAGCAGCGCGGAGGCGGGGCCAGATACGCAGTATTTT. It is translated as CASSAEAGPDTQYF.

Only one count was recorded for this clonotype. A much more abundant neighbour one base away suggests this may be a read error. CDR3 nucleotides: TGTGCCACCAGTGAACGAGCCTGGACTGGCGGGAGTGTGAATGAGCAGTTCTTC. Encoded protein: CATSERAWTGGSVNEQFF. The V call is TRBV24-1, the J call TRBJ2-1, with 7 bases identical to TRBD2. Per germline, CDR1 KGHDR and CDR2 SFDVKD. This CDR3 region has 18 residues. V was clipped by 4 bases and J by 7 bases; unmatched bases: 18.

The CDR3 coding sequence is TGTGCCAGCAGCCAATGGGGGGCCGGCACAGATACGCAGTATTTT. This sequence encodes CASSQWGAGTDTQYF. This chain connects TRBV7-2 to TRBJ2-3; D tentatively reads TRBD1 or TRBD2 (6 bases each). The CDR3 loop spans 15 amino acids. Germline CDR1 is SGHTA and CDR2 is FQGNSA. Between the trimmed V and J ends, which lost 5 bases and 1 base, there was a span of 13 bases.